The clone carrying this T cell receptor (beta chain) is a singleton in its sample. The antigen is undetermined. Only in-frame clones appear in the TCRdb table, and some are missing; sequencing was by immunoSEQ multiplex PCR. The table has under 150,000 clones, roughly 94% seen once. This record comes from a study of siplizumab effects on memory and regulatory T cells. General observations from the study: Sequences below about 10^-5 frequency were poorly captured, limiting mapping of alloreactive clones. The study found that mappable alloreactive CD4+ clones averaged around 69% Treg-derived with siplizumab and roughly 30% in controls. The alloresponse seemed to draw substantially on naive T cells, which appeared more diverse than memory cells.

Deletions cut 3 bases from V and 7 bases from J, with 11 bases between. Germline V CDR1 and CDR2: SGHTS, YDEGEE. This CDR3 region has 14 residues. The TCR originated in a human donor in good health. The specimen sequenced was non-Treg CD4+ T cells sorted from blood. The rearrangement joins TRBV5-8 to TRBJ1-6, with D hard to call. This chain's CDR3 is CASSSDSDNSPLHF. CDR3 DNA sequence: TGTGCCAGCAGCTCGGACTCGGACAATTCACCCCTCCACTTT.